Listed below are T cell receptor beta chains from one sample, sequenced in a study of T cell responses to AZD1222 COVID-19 vaccine. Assay used: immunoSEQ multiplex PCR; TCRdb lists only in-frame clones, some missing. This sample has some 140,000 clones, with 80% to 90% found just once. The specimen was peripheral blood, collected on day 0 of AZD1222 vaccination. Receptor source: an adult in good health. CDR3s include the opening cysteine and the closing phenylalanine or tryptophan. D genes are given only for firm matches. Clone size is shown for a subset of rows, as once, few, many or a class of expanded clone.

CDR3: CASSLYSGLTYEQYF
DNA: TGTGCCAGCAGCTTATATTCAGGGCTAACCTACGAGCAGTACTTC
D: NA
J: TRBJ2-7
V: TRBV7-2
size: NA

CDR3: CASSGAGGMNEQFF
DNA: TGTGCCAGCAGCGGGGCAGGGGGCATGAATGAGCAGTTCTTC
D: TRBD1
J: TRBJ2-1
V: TRBV6-4
size: NA

CDR3: CASSLAGTVGAGYTF
DNA: TGTGCCAGCAGCTTAGCGGGGACAGTGGGAGCTGGCTACACCTTC
D: TRBD1
J: TRBJ1-2
V: TRBV7-9
size: NA

CDR3: CASSFLSGRNEAFF
DNA: TGTGCCAGCAGCTTTCTCTCAGGGAGGAATGAAGCTTTCTTT
D: NA
J: TRBJ1-1
V: TRBV11-2
size: NA

CDR3: CASSPRGAGPNEQFF
DNA: TGTGCCAGCAGCCCGCGGGGAGCGGGGCCCAATGAGCAGTTCTTC
D: TRBD2
J: TRBJ2-1
V: TRBV7-3
size: NA

CDR3: CATSDSGTGTYQPQHF
DNA: TGTGCCACCAGTGACTCCGGGACAGGGACCTATCAGCCCCAGCATTTT
D: TRBD1
J: TRBJ1-5
V: TRBV24-1
size: few

CDR3: CASSQDLEEQFF
DNA: TGCGCCAGCAGCCAAGATTTGGAGGAGCAGTTCTTC
D: NA
J: TRBJ2-1
V: TRBV4-1
size: NA

CDR3: CASSEVGVVRPENIQYF
DNA: TGTGCCAGCAGTGAAGTCGGGGTTGTGCGGCCCGAAAACATTCAGTACTTC
D: NA
J: TRBJ2-4
V: TRBV6-1
size: NA

CDR3: CASSLQGKHYGYTF
DNA: TGTGCCAGCAGTTTACAGGGGAAACACTATGGCTACACCTTC
D: TRBD1
J: TRBJ1-2
V: TRBV6-5
size: NA

CDR3: CASRETGGSNQPQHF
DNA: TGTGCCAGCAGAGAGACAGGGGGGAGCAATCAGCCCCAGCATTTT
D: TRBD1
J: TRBJ1-5
V: TRBV6-4
size: NA

CDR3: CASSLGGRPSSYEQYF
DNA: TGTGCCAGCAGCTTAGGGGGCCGCCCAAGCTCCTACGAGCAGTACTTC
D: NA
J: TRBJ2-7
V: TRBV7-2
size: NA

CDR3: CASSPSFQPQHF
DNA: TGTGCCAGCAGTCCCAGTTTTCAGCCCCAGCATTTT
D: NA
J: TRBJ1-5
V: TRBV6-5
size: NA

CDR3: CASSLVAGGHLFF
DNA: TGTGCCAGCAGCTTAGTGGCTGGGGGACACCTGTTTTTT
D: NA
J: TRBJ1-4
V: TRBV11-2
size: NA

CDR3: CASSLAEGGGNQPQHF
DNA: TGTGCCAGCAGCTTAGCGGAGGGAGGGGGCAATCAGCCCCAGCATTTT
D: NA
J: TRBJ1-5
V: TRBV7-2
size: NA

CDR3: CAWIRDRSTTSGYTF
DNA: TGTGCCTGGATAAGGGACAGGTCTACGACCAGTGGCTACACCTTC
D: TRBD1
J: TRBJ1-2
V: TRBV30
size: NA

CDR3: CASSLVTGGPYEQYF
DNA: TGTGCCAGCAGTTTAGTGACAGGGGGTCCCTACGAGCAGTACTTC
D: TRBD1
J: TRBJ2-7
V: TRBV6-5
size: NA

CDR3: CASSGPGQGVGYEQYF
DNA: TGTGCCAGCAGTGGCCCGGGACAGGGGGTGGGATACGAGCAGTACTTC
D: TRBD1
J: TRBJ2-7
V: TRBV28
size: NA

CDR3: CASSFTVGNTIYF
DNA: TGTGCCAGCAGTTTCACGGTCGGAAACACCATATATTTT
D: NA
J: TRBJ1-3
V: TRBV28
size: NA

CDR3: CASSLDGGLGYTF
DNA: TGTGCCAGCAGCTTAGATGGGGGTTTGGGCTACACCTTC
D: NA
J: TRBJ1-2
V: TRBV7-8
size: NA

CDR3: CASGSRDKQFF
DNA: TGTGCTAGTGGTTCCCGAGATAAGCAGTTCTTC
D: NA
J: TRBJ2-1
V: TRBV12-5
size: NA

CDR3: CAWSEPGYRYEQYF
DNA: TGTGCCTGGTCAGAGCCGGGGTACCGCTACGAGCAGTACTTC
D: NA
J: TRBJ2-7
V: TRBV30
size: NA

CDR3: CASSQAGTSGTEQYF
DNA: TGTGCCAGCAGCCAAGCCGGGACTAGCGGCACAGAGCAGTACTTC
D: TRBD2
J: TRBJ2-7
V: TRBV3-1/TRBV3-2
size: once

CDR3: CASSIGDRGLAGNTIYF
DNA: TGTGCCAGTAGTATAGGGGACAGGGGGCTCGCTGGAAACACCATATATTTT
D: TRBD1
J: TRBJ1-3
V: TRBV19
size: NA

CDR3: CASSFRANYGYTF
DNA: TGTGCCAGCAGCTTCAGGGCTAACTATGGCTACACCTTC
D: NA
J: TRBJ1-2
V: TRBV11-3
size: NA

CDR3: CASSPRGNLRNQPQHF
DNA: TGCGCCAGCAGCCCTAGGGGGAACTTGAGGAATCAGCCCCAGCATTTT
D: NA
J: TRBJ1-5
V: TRBV4-1
size: NA

CDR3: CASSSRTSGSVGQYF
DNA: TGTGCCAGCAGCTCCCGGACTAGCGGGAGTGTTGGGCAGTACTTC
D: TRBD2
J: TRBJ2-5
V: TRBV7-6
size: NA

CDR3: CASSDLPGQSVHEQYF
DNA: TGTGCCAGCAGTGACCTACCGGGACAATCGGTCCACGAGCAGTACTTC
D: NA
J: TRBJ2-7
V: TRBV6-4
size: few

CDR3: CSASQDSATNEKLFF
DNA: TGCAGTGCTAGTCAAGACAGTGCAACTAATGAAAAACTGTTTTTT
D: NA
J: TRBJ1-4
V: TRBV20-1
size: NA

CDR3: CASSLYTEAFF
DNA: TGTGCCAGCAGTCTCTACACTGAAGCTTTCTTT
D: NA
J: TRBJ1-1
V: TRBV28
size: NA

CDR3: CASSDYDGPPKEFF
DNA: TGTGCCAGCAGCGATTATGACGGACCCCCTAAGGAGTTCTTC
D: NA
J: TRBJ2-1
V: TRBV7-2
size: NA

CDR3: CASSPQDSYGYTF
DNA: TGTGCCAGCAGCCCCCAGGACAGCTATGGCTACACCTTC
D: NA
J: TRBJ1-2
V: TRBV5-6
size: NA

CDR3: CASSPTGALYNSPLHF
DNA: TGTGCCAGCAGCCCGACAGGGGCCCTTTATAATTCACCCCTCCACTTT
D: TRBD1
J: TRBJ1-6
V: TRBV7-9
size: NA

CDR3: CASSERPRVGYGEQFF
DNA: TGTGCCAGCAGTGAACGTCCCCGGGTAGGGTACGGTGAGCAGTTCTTC
D: NA
J: TRBJ2-1
V: TRBV6-1
size: NA

CDR3: CASSQEYPGGGYGYTF
DNA: TGCGCCAGCAGCCAAGAGTACCCAGGGGGTGGCTATGGCTACACCTTC
D: TRBD1
J: TRBJ1-2
V: TRBV4-1
size: NA

CDR3: CASSSGGYDTEAFF
DNA: TGTGCCAGCAGTTCAGGGGGCTACGACACTGAAGCTTTCTTT
D: TRBD1
J: TRBJ1-1
V: TRBV7-2
size: once

CDR3: CASSFYGREVEQFF
DNA: TGTGCCAGCAGTTTTTACGGGCGGGAGGTGGAGCAGTTCTTC
D: TRBD2
J: TRBJ2-1
V: TRBV27
size: NA

CDR3: CASSFSPRGPYKNIQYF
DNA: TGTGCCAGCAGTTTTAGTCCCAGAGGCCCCTACAAAAACATTCAGTACTTC
D: NA
J: TRBJ2-4
V: TRBV28
size: NA

CDR3: CASSLGRAGVAKNIQYF
DNA: TGTGCCAGCAGCTTAGGAAGAGCGGGAGTCGCCAAAAACATTCAGTACTTC
D: TRBD2
J: TRBJ2-4
V: TRBV11-2
size: NA

CDR3: CSVEVVPGELFF
DNA: TGCAGCGTTGAGGTGGTCCCCGGGGAGCTGTTTTTT
D: NA
J: TRBJ2-2
V: TRBV29-1
size: few

CDR3: CASSTLGGTKNIQYF
DNA: TGTGCCAGTAGTACGCTCGGAGGAACCAAAAACATTCAGTACTTC
D: NA
J: TRBJ2-4
V: TRBV19
size: NA

CDR3: CASTTQGNYGYTF
DNA: TGTGCCAGCACTACTCAGGGCAACTATGGCTACACCTTC
D: NA
J: TRBJ1-2
V: TRBV12-3/TRBV12-4
size: NA

CDR3: CASSLFDIAGGTEAFF
DNA: TGTGCCAGCAGCTTGTTCGACATAGCGGGGGGCACTGAAGCTTTCTTT
D: NA
J: TRBJ1-1
V: TRBV5-5
size: NA

CDR3: CASSLAQQTAVIF
DNA: TGTGCCAGCAGCTTAGCACAGCAGACCGCAGTGATCTTC
D: NA
J: TRBJ2-1
V: TRBV7-9
size: NA

CDR3: CASRRVAKNIQYF
DNA: TGTGCCAGCAGACGAGTAGCCAAAAACATTCAGTACTTC
D: NA
J: TRBJ2-4
V: TRBV2
size: NA

CDR3: CASSQDRLLSTEAFF
DNA: TGCGCCAGCAGCCAAGATCGACTCTTGAGCACTGAAGCTTTCTTT
D: NA
J: TRBJ1-1
V: TRBV4-3
size: NA

CDR3: CASSQEGSGTNEKLFF
DNA: TGCGCCAGCAGCCAAGAGGGGTCCGGGACTAATGAAAAACTGTTTTTT
D: NA
J: TRBJ1-4
V: TRBV4-3
size: NA

CDR3: CASSLGRSDYGYTF
DNA: TGTGCCAGTAGTTTGGGACGATCAGATTATGGCTACACCTTC
D: NA
J: TRBJ1-2
V: TRBV19
size: NA

CDR3: CASSLAGGTGNQPQHF
DNA: TGTGCCAGCAGCTTGGCGGGCGGCACGGGCAATCAGCCCCAGCATTTT
D: NA
J: TRBJ1-5
V: TRBV5-6
size: NA

CDR3: CASRLQGKVNQPQHF
DNA: TGTGCCAGTAGGTTACAGGGGAAGGTGAATCAGCCCCAGCATTTT
D: TRBD1
J: TRBJ1-5
V: TRBV19
size: NA

CDR3: CASSFGRRNTIYF
DNA: TGTGCCAGCAGCTTTGGTAGAAGAAACACCATATATTTT
D: NA
J: TRBJ1-3
V: TRBV5-4
size: NA

CDR3: CASSQAREGRDEQFF
DNA: TGTGCCAGCAGCCAAGCACGGGAGGGCCGGGATGAGCAGTTCTTC
D: TRBD2
J: TRBJ2-1
V: TRBV4-2
size: NA

CDR3: CSVVRPGPYEQYF
DNA: TGCAGCGTTGTTAGGCCAGGTCCCTACGAGCAGTACTTC
D: NA
J: TRBJ2-7
V: TRBV29-1
size: NA

CDR3: CASSRGGQPYGYTF
DNA: TGTGCCAGCAGCCGAGGGGGACAACCCTATGGCTACACCTTC
D: NA
J: TRBJ1-2
V: TRBV14
size: NA